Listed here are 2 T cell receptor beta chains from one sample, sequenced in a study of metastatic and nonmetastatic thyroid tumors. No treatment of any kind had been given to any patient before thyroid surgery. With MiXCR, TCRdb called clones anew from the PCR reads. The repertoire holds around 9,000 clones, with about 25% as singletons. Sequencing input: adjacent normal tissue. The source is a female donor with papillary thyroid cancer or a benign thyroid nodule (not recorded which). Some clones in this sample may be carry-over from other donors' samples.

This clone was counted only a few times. CDR3 in amino acids: CASRGELGNTIYF. The CDR3 nucleotides read TGCGCCAGCCGGGGAGAGTTAGGAAACACCATATATTTT. The chain employs TRBV5-1 and TRBJ1-3; D is undetermined. Germline V gene sequence: CDR1 SGHRS, CDR2 YFSETQ. This CDR3 spans 13 amino acids. The ends were cut back, 7 bases at V and 4 bases at J, with 12 bases in the middle.

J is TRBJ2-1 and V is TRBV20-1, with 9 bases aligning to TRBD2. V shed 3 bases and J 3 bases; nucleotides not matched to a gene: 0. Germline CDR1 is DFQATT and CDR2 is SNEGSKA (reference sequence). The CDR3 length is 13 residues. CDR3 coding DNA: TGCAGTGCTAGGACTAGCGGCTACAATGAGCAGTTCTTC. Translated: CSARTSGYNEQFF.